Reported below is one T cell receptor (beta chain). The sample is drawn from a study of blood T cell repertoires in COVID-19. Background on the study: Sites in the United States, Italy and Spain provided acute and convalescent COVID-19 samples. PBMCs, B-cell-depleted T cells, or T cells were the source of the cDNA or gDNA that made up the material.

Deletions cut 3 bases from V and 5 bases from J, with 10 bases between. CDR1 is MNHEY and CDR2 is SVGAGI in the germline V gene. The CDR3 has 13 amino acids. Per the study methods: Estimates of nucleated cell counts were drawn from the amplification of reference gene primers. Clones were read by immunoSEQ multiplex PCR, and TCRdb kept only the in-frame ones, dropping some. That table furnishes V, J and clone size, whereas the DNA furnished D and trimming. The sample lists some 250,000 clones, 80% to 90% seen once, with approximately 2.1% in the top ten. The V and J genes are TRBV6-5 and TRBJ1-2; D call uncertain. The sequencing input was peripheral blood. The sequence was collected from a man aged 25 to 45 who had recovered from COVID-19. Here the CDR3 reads CASSYGVTYGYTF. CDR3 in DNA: TGTGCCAGCAGTTATGGAGTCACATATGGCTACACCTTC.